Listed below are T cell receptor beta chains from one sample, sequenced in a study of T cell responses to AZD1222 COVID-19 vaccine. The assay was immunoSEQ multiplex PCR, and TCRdb's table has in-frame clones only and misses some. The data show about 82,000 clones, roughly four fifths seen once. Sequencing was performed on peripheral blood, taken 28 days after the second AZD1222 dose. Receptors originate from an adult who received the AZD1222 COVID-19 vaccine. Both conserved end residues are part of each CDR3. Each record gives: clone size, V gene, D gene, J gene, CDR3 protein, CDR3 DNA. The D gene is left open where the match is weak. Expanded clones are given a class, and other clones once, few, many or no size at all.

clone size: .
V gene: TRBV11-2
D gene: .
J gene: TRBJ2-3
CDR3 protein: CASSFGAGFSTDTQYF
CDR3 DNA: TGTGCCAGCAGCTTTGGGGCGGGCTTTAGCACAGATACGCAGTATTTT

clone size: .
V gene: TRBV28
D gene: .
J gene: TRBJ1-3
CDR3 protein: CASSFYQGSTGNTIYF
CDR3 DNA: TGTGCCAGCAGTTTTTACCAAGGGTCGACTGGAAACACCATATATTTT

clone size: .
V gene: TRBV20-1
D gene: .
J gene: TRBJ1-2
CDR3 protein: CSASIGLGDNYGYTF
CDR3 DNA: TGCAGTGCTAGTATCGGGCTGGGGGATAACTATGGCTACACCTTC

clone size: .
V gene: TRBV9
D gene: TRBD1
J gene: TRBJ2-7
CDR3 protein: CASSPRTGSYEQYF
CDR3 DNA: TGTGCCAGCAGCCCCCGGACAGGGTCCTACGAGCAGTACTTC

clone size: .
V gene: TRBV6-6
D gene: .
J gene: TRBJ1-5
CDR3 protein: CASSPDSDQPQHF
CDR3 DNA: TGTGCCAGCAGTCCGGACAGCGATCAGCCCCAGCATTTT

clone size: once
V gene: TRBV9
D gene: .
J gene: TRBJ1-6
CDR3 protein: CASSVATVGNSPLHF
CDR3 DNA: TGTGCCAGCAGCGTAGCGACAGTTGGGAATTCACCCCTCCACTTT

clone size: .
V gene: TRBV9
D gene: .
J gene: TRBJ2-2
CDR3 protein: CASSLGSGAGELFF
CDR3 DNA: TGTGCCAGCAGCCTGGGGAGTGGGGCCGGGGAGCTGTTTTTT

clone size: .
V gene: TRBV5-4
D gene: TRBD1
J gene: TRBJ1-4
CDR3 protein: CASSLQGGKKLFF
CDR3 DNA: TGTGCCAGCAGCTTACAGGGGGGAAAAAAACTGTTTTTT

clone size: .
V gene: TRBV5-6
D gene: .
J gene: TRBJ1-5
CDR3 protein: CASSSGQRDQPQHF
CDR3 DNA: TGTGCCAGCAGTTCCGGGCAACGGGATCAGCCCCAGCATTTT

clone size: .
V gene: TRBV7-2
D gene: .
J gene: TRBJ2-7
CDR3 protein: CASSWGRNYEQYF
CDR3 DNA: TGTGCCAGCAGCTGGGGGCGGAACTACGAGCAGTACTTC

clone size: .
V gene: TRBV11-2
D gene: .
J gene: TRBJ2-1
CDR3 protein: CASSSIQGNNEQFF
CDR3 DNA: TGTGCCAGCAGCTCCATTCAGGGGAACAATGAGCAGTTCTTC

clone size: .
V gene: TRBV28
D gene: TRBD1
J gene: TRBJ1-2
CDR3 protein: CASSRGGLNYGYTF
CDR3 DNA: TGTGCCAGCAGCAGAGGGGGCCTTAACTATGGCTACACCTTC

clone size: few
V gene: TRBV13
D gene: TRBD1
J gene: TRBJ1-2
CDR3 protein: CASSSLKGTGWRDGYTF
CDR3 DNA: TGTGCCAGCAGCTCGTTAAAAGGGACAGGGTGGCGCGATGGCTACACCTTC

clone size: few
V gene: TRBV9
D gene: TRBD2
J gene: TRBJ2-2
CDR3 protein: CASSVVGGRAHTNTGELFF
CDR3 DNA: TGTGCCAGCAGCGTAGTAGGCGGGAGGGCTCACACGAACACCGGGGAGCTGTTTTTT

clone size: .
V gene: TRBV3-1/TRBV3-2
D gene: .
J gene: TRBJ2-7
CDR3 protein: CASSQFIMGERSSYEQYF
CDR3 DNA: TGTGCCAGCAGCCAATTTATCATGGGGGAGCGTAGCTCCTACGAGCAGTACTTC

clone size: .
V gene: TRBV28
D gene: .
J gene: TRBJ1-1
CDR3 protein: CASRGNTEAFF
CDR3 DNA: TGTGCCAGCAGGGGGAACACTGAAGCTTTCTTT

clone size: .
V gene: TRBV6-5
D gene: .
J gene: TRBJ2-7
CDR3 protein: CASSPRGYEQYF
CDR3 DNA: TGTGCCAGCAGTCCTAGGGGGTACGAGCAGTACTTC

clone size: .
V gene: TRBV25-1
D gene: .
J gene: TRBJ2-2
CDR3 protein: CASREAGTGELFF
CDR3 DNA: TGTGCCAGCAGAGAAGCAGGGACCGGGGAGCTGTTTTTT

clone size: .
V gene: TRBV6-1
D gene: .
J gene: TRBJ2-3
CDR3 protein: CASSEAGGMSPEGYF
CDR3 DNA: TGTGCCAGCAGTGAAGCAGGCGGGATGAGCCCGGAGGGGTATTTT

clone size: .
V gene: TRBV20-1
D gene: .
J gene: TRBJ1-1
CDR3 protein: CSARAVRGAFF
CDR3 DNA: TGCAGTGCTAGAGCTGTTAGGGGGGCTTTCTTT

clone size: .
V gene: TRBV3-1/TRBV3-2
D gene: .
J gene: TRBJ2-5
CDR3 protein: CASSSWGGPQETQYF
CDR3 DNA: TGTGCCAGCAGCTCCTGGGGTGGTCCCCAAGAGACCCAGTACTTC

clone size: .
V gene: TRBV4-1
D gene: .
J gene: TRBJ2-7
CDR3 protein: CASSLGGRNEQYF
CDR3 DNA: TGCGCCAGCAGCCTCGGGGGCCGCAACGAGCAGTACTTC

clone size: once
V gene: TRBV7-2
D gene: .
J gene: TRBJ1-1
CDR3 protein: CASSRGLAEAFF
CDR3 DNA: TGTGCCAGCAGCCGGGGGCTGGCTGAAGCTTTCTTT

clone size: .
V gene: TRBV10-1
D gene: .
J gene: TRBJ1-5
CDR3 protein: CASTLPPPGDNQPQHF
CDR3 DNA: TGCGCCAGCACTTTACCCCCCCCAGGGGACAATCAGCCCCAGCATTTT

clone size: .
V gene: TRBV7-2
D gene: TRBD1
J gene: TRBJ1-2
CDR3 protein: CASSARNRGGYGYTF
CDR3 DNA: TGTGCCAGCAGCGCCAGAAACAGGGGCGGCTATGGCTACACCTTC

clone size: once
V gene: TRBV5-5
D gene: TRBD1
J gene: TRBJ1-2
CDR3 protein: CASSLLTGESSGYTF
CDR3 DNA: TGTGCCAGCAGCCTACTGACAGGGGAGAGCTCTGGCTACACCTTC

clone size: .
V gene: TRBV5-1
D gene: TRBD1
J gene: TRBJ1-1
CDR3 protein: CASSPGRTGGTEAFF
CDR3 DNA: TGCGCCAGCAGCCCGGGGCGGACAGGGGGCACTGAAGCTTTCTTT

clone size: .
V gene: TRBV9
D gene: .
J gene: TRBJ2-3
CDR3 protein: CASSVGPGRLSTDTQYF
CDR3 DNA: TGTGCCAGCAGCGTTGGACCCGGTCGGCTAAGCACAGATACGCAGTATTTT

clone size: .
V gene: TRBV7-2
D gene: .
J gene: TRBJ2-2
CDR3 protein: CASSLDGTDTGELFF
CDR3 DNA: TGTGCCAGCAGCTTAGATGGCACTGACACCGGGGAGCTGTTTTTT

clone size: .
V gene: TRBV7-2
D gene: .
J gene: TRBJ1-1
CDR3 protein: CASSSYQGVEAFF
CDR3 DNA: TGTGCCAGCAGCTCTTATCAGGGCGTTGAAGCTTTCTTT

clone size: once
V gene: TRBV6-1
D gene: .
J gene: TRBJ2-1
CDR3 protein: CASSEAVLGLRQFF
CDR3 DNA: TGTGCCAGCAGTGAAGCGGTACTGGGGTTAAGGCAGTTCTTC

clone size: .
V gene: TRBV18
D gene: TRBD1
J gene: TRBJ1-1
CDR3 protein: CASSPPRTGGTEAFF
CDR3 DNA: TGTGCCAGCTCACCACCGAGGACAGGGGGCACTGAAGCTTTCTTT

clone size: .
V gene: TRBV30
D gene: TRBD1
J gene: TRBJ1-4
CDR3 protein: CAWRNIETGIGKLFF
CDR3 DNA: TGTGCCTGGAGAAATATTGAGACAGGGATAGGAAAACTGTTTTTT

clone size: .
V gene: TRBV16
D gene: .
J gene: TRBJ2-5
CDR3 protein: CASSQSRQETQYF
CDR3 DNA: TGTGCCAGCAGCCAATCCAGGCAAGAGACCCAGTACTTC

clone size: .
V gene: TRBV12-3/TRBV12-4
D gene: .
J gene: TRBJ2-3
CDR3 protein: CASSYSSDTQYF
CDR3 DNA: TGTGCCAGCAGTTACAGCTCAGATACGCAGTATTTT

clone size: .
V gene: TRBV5-4
D gene: TRBD1
J gene: TRBJ2-1
CDR3 protein: CASSPTDSTGNEQFF
CDR3 DNA: TGTGCCAGCAGCCCAACGGACTCGACAGGGAATGAGCAGTTCTTC

clone size: .
V gene: TRBV28
D gene: TRBD1
J gene: TRBJ1-4
CDR3 protein: CASRRGQGAFGEKLFF
CDR3 DNA: TGTGCCAGCCGAAGGGGACAGGGGGCATTCGGTGAAAAACTGTTTTTT

clone size: .
V gene: TRBV19
D gene: .
J gene: TRBJ2-1
CDR3 protein: CASSVRDSSYNEQFF
CDR3 DNA: TGTGCCAGTAGTGTGAGGGATTCCTCCTACAATGAGCAGTTCTTC

clone size: .
V gene: TRBV5-4
D gene: .
J gene: TRBJ2-5
CDR3 protein: CASSYGGGRETQYF
CDR3 DNA: TGTGCCAGCAGCTACGGGGGTGGTAGGGAGACCCAGTACTTC

clone size: .
V gene: TRBV15
D gene: .
J gene: TRBJ2-2
CDR3 protein: CATSRTATTGELFF
CDR3 DNA: TGTGCCACCAGCAGGACAGCCACCACCGGGGAGCTGTTTTTT

clone size: .
V gene: TRBV7-2
D gene: .
J gene: TRBJ1-3
CDR3 protein: CASSFGRWVGRDTIYF
CDR3 DNA: TGTGCCAGCAGCTTTGGGCGTTGGGTTGGCAGGGACACCATATATTTT